These 22 T cell receptor beta chains share one sample of origin, sequenced in a study of monozygotic twins with inflammatory bowel disease. TCRdb re-called the 5' RACE reads and shows each CDR3 protein once, DNA omitted. The clone table shows 350,000 to 550,000 distinct CDR3 sequences, with the ten largest holding 2.4%. Sequencing was done on a sample of blood. The receptors here all came from a human donor with ulcerative colitis or Crohn's disease, or a healthy co-twin of an affected twin (not recorded which).

The chain is built from TRBV7-2 and TRBJ2-5. CDR1 and CDR2 (germline): SGHTA, FQGNSA. The CDR3 is 13 residues long. The CDR3 reads CASSPAFTGTQYF.

The V and J genes are TRBV12-3 or TRBV12-4 and TRBJ2-2. The CDR3 covers 15 residues. CDR3 sequence reads: CASSPRRTNTGELFF.

The J gene is TRBJ2-2, the V gene TRBV27. CDR3 length: 14 amino acids. The germline CDR1 and CDR2 sequences are MNHEY and SMNVEV (reference sequence). CDR3 residues: CASSWSGYIGELFF.

The gene calls are TRBV11-2 and TRBJ2-7; with no DNA, the TCRdb D assignment of TRBD2 cannot be verified. Germline V CDR1 and CDR2: SGHAT, FQNNGV. This CDR3 contains 18 residues. CDR3 region: CASSHNSPGLAGLYEQYF.

Here the CDR3 reads CASSFGGTRRNEQFF. The chain uses TRBV7-2 and TRBJ2-1; the D call from TCRdb, TRBD2, cannot be confirmed without DNA. CDR1 is SGHTA and CDR2 is FQGNSA in the germline V gene. This CDR3 is 15 amino acids long.

The chain has TRBV7-2 and TRBJ1-1. There are 12 residues in the CDR3. Germline assignment: CDR1 SGHTA and CDR2 FQGNSA. The CDR3: CASSLSGVGAFF. The variable domain in full, completed from reference TRBV7-2 and TRBJ1-1, reads GAGVSQSPSNKVTEKGKDVELRCDPISGHTALYWYRQSLGQGLEFLIYFQGNSAPDKSGLPSDRFSAERTGGSVSTLTIQRTQQEDSAVYLCASSLSGVGAFFGQGTRLTVV.

This chain uses TRBV5-6 with TRBJ1-4. Looked up from germline, CDR1 is SGHDT and CDR2 is YYEEEE. The CDR3 has 14 amino acids. Here the CDR3 reads CASSPDQGREKLFF.

The chain uses TRBV20-1 and TRBJ2-7; the D gene TCRdb calls, TRBD1, cannot be checked with no DNA. Germline assignment: CDR1 DFQATT and CDR2 SNEGSKA (reference sequence). The CDR3 runs to 18 residues. The CDR3 loop reads CSARDRPPLSGGLVEQYF.

This sequence joins TRBV20-1 and TRBJ1-2. CDR1 DFQATT and CDR2 SNEGSKA come from the germline V gene (reference sequence). This CDR3 is built from 12 residues. The CDR3 reads CSAPQGPYGYTF.

This rearrangement joins TRBV6-6 to TRBJ2-3. CDR1 MNHNY and CDR2 SVGAGI come from the germline V gene (reference sequence). The CDR3 length is 14 residues. CDR3: CASSFQSSTDTQYF.

This chain uses TRBV4-2 with TRBJ2-7; absent DNA, TCRdb's TRBD2 call cannot be checked. This CDR3 is built from 16 residues. Germline CDR1 is LGHNA and CDR2 is YNFKEQ. The CDR3 loop is CASSQASGGLSYEQYF.

The rearrangement links TRBV5-1 to TRBJ1-2. The CDR3 is made up of 15 amino acids. Germline V gives CDR1 SGHRS, CDR2 YFSETQ. CDR3 protein: CASSLGGGSPLGYTF.

The J gene is TRBJ2-3, the V gene TRBV18. The CDR3 loop spans 13 amino acids. The germline V gene encodes CDR1 KGHSH and CDR2 LQKENI. CDR3 protein: CASSPPDSDTQYF. Combining the CDR3 with reference TRBV18 and TRBJ2-3 gives the whole variable domain NAGVMQNPRHLVRRRGQEARLRCSPMKGHSHVYWYRQLPEEGLKFMVYLQKENIIDESGMPKERFSAEFPKEGPSILRIQQVVRGDSAAYFCASSPPDSDTQYFGPGTRLTVL.

The chain uses TRBV28 and TRBJ2-3; the TRBD1 assignment by TCRdb is unverifiable without DNA. The CDR3 has 13 residues. Germline V gene lookup returns CDR1 MDHEN and CDR2 SYDVKM. The CDR3 sequence is CASTDRVTDTQYF.

The V and J genes are TRBV9 and TRBJ2-5; the TCRdb call, TRBD2, lacks DNA for checking. Germline CDR1 reads SGDLS; CDR2 reads YYNGEE. The CDR3 covers 16 residues. The CDR3: CASSVAGASGQETQYF. Combining the CDR3 with reference TRBV9 and TRBJ2-5 gives the whole variable domain DSGVTQTPKHLITATGQRVTLRCSPRSGDLSVYWYQQSLDQGLQFLIQYYNGEERAKGNILERFSAQQFPDLHSELNLSSLELGDSALYFCASSVAGASGQETQYFGPGTRLLVL.

V usage is TRBV20-1 and J usage is TRBJ1-2; the TRBD1 assignment by TCRdb is unverifiable without DNA. CDR1 and CDR2 (germline): DFQATT, SNEGSKA (reference sequence). There are 12 residues in the CDR3. CDR3 in amino acids: CSAPRAAYGYTF.

The chain is built from TRBV20-1 and TRBJ2-3; as DNA is missing, the TRBD2 call by TCRdb cannot be tested. CDR3 size: 13 residues. The germline gives CDR1 DFQATT, CDR2 SNEGSKA (reference sequence). The CDR3 reads CSARAGPTDTQYF.

The chain is built from TRBV7-6 and TRBJ2-2. CDR3 length equals 13 residues. Germline CDR1 and CDR2: SGHVS and FNYEAQ. CDR3: CASSPVAVGELFF.

The chain links TRBV5-1 to TRBJ1-4; without DNA, the TCRdb call of TRBD1 cannot be checked. The CDR3 is 15 amino acids. Looked up from germline, CDR1 is SGHRS and CDR2 is YFSETQ. The CDR3 here is CASSLGQGPNEKLFF.

The chain uses TRBV7-2 and TRBJ1-1; the TCRdb D gene call, TRBD1, has no DNA to confirm it. This CDR3 is 16 amino acids long. Per the germline V gene, CDR1 is SGHTA and CDR2 is FQGNSA. The CDR3 is CASSSIGTGVRTEAFF.

The gene calls are TRBV20-1 and TRBJ2-1. This CDR3 comprises 13 residues. Looked up from germline, CDR1 is DFQATT and CDR2 is SNEGSKA (reference sequence). CDR3 in amino acids: CSARGAHSNEQFF.

The rearrangement links TRBV7-2 to TRBJ2-5; TCRdb reports TRBD1, a call that lacks DNA to check it against. CDR1 SGHTA and CDR2 FQGNSA come from the germline V gene. The CDR3 sequence is 14 residues long. The CDR3 spells CASSLDWGRETQYF.